This section outlines one T cell receptor beta chain sequence together with its context. This table comes from immunoSEQ multiplex PCR, and its TCRdb copy is limited to in-frame clones, with some not included. Among about 330,000 clones listed, about 91% were seen once. This sample was included in a study of blood T cell repertoires in COVID-19. This CDR3 region has 15 residues. Deletions cut 5 bases from V and 5 bases from J, with 18 bases between. Per germline, CDR1 SGHTA and CDR2 FQGTGA. The rearrangement joins TRBV7-3 to TRBJ1-1; D may be TRBD1 (5 bases). Sequencing used peripheral blood. The TCR was taken from a man aged 25-40 years with COVID-19, enrolled during active disease. The DNA of the CDR3 is TGTGCCAGCAGCCCAGGTGGCAGGGTCGAGACTGAAGCTTTCTTT. This sequence encodes CASSPGGRVETEAFF.